A selection of T cell receptor beta chains follows, all from one sample in a study of blood T cell repertoires in COVID-19. Sequenced by immunoSEQ multiplex PCR; TCRdb stores in-frame clones only, minus some. Of around 110,000 clones listed, about nine tenths are singletons. Sample: peripheral blood. The receptor set was obtained from a human donor with active COVID-19. The donor label of this sample is uncertain. Both conserved end residues are part of each CDR3. Each record gives: clone size, V gene, J gene, D gene, CDR3 protein, CDR3 DNA. D genes are given only for firm matches. Rows may omit the clone size; those that give it use once, few, many or a size class.

.,TRBV14,TRBJ2-4,TRBD1,CASSPTGGRAKNIQYF,TGTGCCAGCAGCCCCACAGGGGGCCGAGCCAAAAACATTCAGTACTTC
once,TRBV2,TRBJ1-2,TRBD1,CASSVLQGNYGYTF,TGTGCCAGCAGTGTCCTACAGGGGAACTATGGCTACACCTTC
.,TRBV5-4,TRBJ2-5,.,CASRRGTSGQETQYF,TGTGCCAGCAGACGAGGGACATCGGGCCAAGAGACCCAGTACTTC
.,TRBV24-1,TRBJ2-3,.,CATSDLGLSTDTQYF,TGTGCCACCAGTGATCTGGGACTCTCCACAGATACGCAGTATTTT
.,TRBV10-3,TRBJ2-7,.,CAIGAHSYEQYF,TGTGCCATAGGGGCCCACTCCTACGAGCAGTACTTC
.,TRBV7-2,TRBJ1-2,.,CASSLEGPAGANYGYTF,TGTGCCAGCAGCTTAGAGGGTCCGGCGGGAGCTAACTATGGCTACACCTTC
.,TRBV10-3,TRBJ1-6,.,CAISEKTQGRLIYNSPLHF,TGTGCCATCAGTGAGAAGACCCAGGGCCGCCTCATTTATAATTCACCCCTCCACTTT
.,TRBV19,TRBJ1-2,.,CASRTGALNYGYTF,TGTGCCAGTAGGACTGGGGCGCTGAACTATGGCTACACCTTC
once,TRBV12-5,TRBJ2-5,.,CASGRSGAETQYF,TGTGCTAGTGGTCGTTCAGGGGCAGAGACCCAGTACTTC
.,TRBV9,TRBJ2-3,TRBD2,CASSVTSGNTDTQYF,TGTGCCAGCAGCGTGACTAGCGGGAATACAGATACGCAGTATTTT
.,TRBV10-2,TRBJ1-5,.,CASKGGGDNQPQHF,TGCGCCAGCAAGGGGGGAGGGGACAATCAGCCCCAGCATTTT
.,TRBV5-4,TRBJ1-2,TRBD1,CASSSGTANYGYTF,TGTGCCAGCAGCTCAGGGACAGCTAACTATGGCTACACCTTC
.,TRBV19,TRBJ2-2,TRBD1,CASSPGQGMIGELFF,TGTGCCAGTAGTCCGGGACAGGGGATGATCGGGGAGCTGTTTTTT
.,TRBV3-1/TRBV3-2,TRBJ2-5,.,CASSKNPDGGETQYF,TGTGCCAGCAGCAAAAACCCGGACGGGGGAGAGACCCAGTACTTC
.,TRBV5-4,TRBJ1-1,TRBD1,CASNLPQGADTEAFF,TGTGCCAGCAACCTACCCCAGGGGGCGGACACTGAAGCTTTCTTT
.,TRBV7-3,TRBJ2-1,.,CASSPTGNEQFF,TGTGCCAGCAGCCCCACTGGCAATGAGCAGTTCTTC
.,TRBV7-2,TRBJ1-3,TRBD1,CASSLAGQVSSGNTIYF,TGTGCCAGCAGCTTAGCGGGACAGGTTAGCTCTGGAAACACCATATATTTT
.,TRBV27,TRBJ2-7,TRBD1,CASSPGQGQYF,TGTGCCAGCAGTCCCGGACAGGGGCAGTACTTC
.,TRBV2,TRBJ2-3,TRBD2,CASRELAGGSTDTQYF,TGTGCCAGCAGGGAACTAGCGGGGGGGAGCACAGATACGCAGTATTTT